The rows below give T cell receptor beta chains drawn from one sample of a study of spatial heterogeneity in lung cancer. Via MiXCR, TCRdb re-called the 5' RACE reads, giving one row per CDR3 protein. The sample lists 39,000 or so distinct CDR3 sequences; about 10% were seen once. Sequenced material: PBMCs, taken at follow-up. These receptors were taken from a female donor with early-stage non-small cell lung cancer. Each CDR3 is given without its conserved first and last residue. Fields, in order: V gene, clone size, D gene, J gene, CDR3 protein. D genes are given only for firm matches. A clone size is listed for some rows: how often the clone was seen (once, few, many), or a class if it is expanded.

TRBV20-1,few,TRBD1,TRBJ2-7,SADYPGQGLYEQY
TRBV9,few,-,TRBJ1-3,ASSADPRGAGNTIY
TRBV11-2,many,-,TRBJ1-1,ASSPSLQWAEAF
TRBV2,-,-,TRBJ1-5,ASSEASGIGNQPQH
TRBV10-3,many,-,TRBJ2-3,AISEGPDTQY
TRBV28,many,-,TRBJ2-3,ASSISTDTQY
TRBV6-2/TRBV6-3,many,-,TRBJ2-5,ASSSSLGETQY
TRBV4-1,-,TRBD1,TRBJ1-5,ASSQDQLLVGTVNQPQH
TRBV7-2,medium-sized,-,TRBJ2-1,ASSLASAIYNEQF
TRBV9,many,TRBD2,TRBJ2-3,ASSPTSGSTDTQY
TRBV7-3,many,-,TRBJ2-7,ASSLTGADGSREQY
TRBV5-1,-,-,TRBJ1-1,ASSLRPNTEAF
TRBV30,-,-,TRBJ2-5,AWNRYQETQY
TRBV6-1,few,TRBD1,TRBJ2-2,ASRVDRGVTGELF
TRBV11-2,-,TRBD1,TRBJ1-2,ASSRIQGAHGYT
TRBV20-1,few,TRBD1,TRBJ2-1,SAFGTGLNEQF
TRBV27,-,TRBD1,TRBJ2-7,ASSDQGQGDRDEQY
TRBV19,many,-,TRBJ2-5,ASQQGQETQY
TRBV3-1,many,-,TRBJ1-2,ASSGVTAYGYT
TRBV15,few,TRBD1,TRBJ1-5,ATSSIQGARGNQPQH
TRBV4-2,many,-,TRBJ2-1,ASSQDWGGNEQF
TRBV3-1,many,TRBD2,TRBJ2-2,ASSTPLALGELF
TRBV6-1,-,TRBD1,TRBJ1-6,ASSVPTGAPYNSPLH
TRBV5-1,-,-,TRBJ1-1,ASSSRGLAF
TRBV25-1,-,-,TRBJ1-6,ATEVRLSPLH
TRBV4-1,-,TRBD1,TRBJ2-7,ASSQGGQGTYEQY
TRBV11-1,many,-,TRBJ2-6,ASSPSSAQSFSGANVLT
TRBV5-5,few,-,TRBJ1-6,ASSLAGGTYNSPLH